The rows below give T cell receptor beta chains drawn from one sample of a study of T cells after yellow fever vaccination. TCRdb processed the 5' RACE reads anew with MiXCR; each CDR3 protein has one entry. The repertoire consists of 28,000 or so distinct CDR3 sequences, with nearly 4.5% occurring once and the leading ten covering around 45%. The sample here was CD8+ T cells sorted from PBMCs, taken 5 days after the yellow fever booster vaccination. The receptors derive from a young man who received the YFV17D yellow fever vaccine. The conserved cysteine and the conserved F or W are not part of the CDR3 here. Fields, in order: V gene, clone size, D gene, J gene, CDR3 protein. The D gene is left open where the match is weak. Only part of the rows carry a size: once, few, many, or a class if the clone is expanded.

V: TRBV27; size: many; D: .; J: TRBJ2-1; CDR3: ASSQGNEQF
V: TRBV6-5; size: many; D: .; J: TRBJ2-7; CDR3: ASSYRTLFGHEQY
V: TRBV6-4; size: many; D: .; J: TRBJ2-3; CDR3: ASRGGRDTDTQY
V: TRBV7-9; size: many; D: .; J: TRBJ1-5; CDR3: ASSFDGVRADQPQH
V: TRBV7-8; size: many; D: TRBD2; J: TRBJ2-2; CDR3: ASSPRGGVTGELF
V: TRBV6-5; size: many; D: TRBD2; J: TRBJ2-1; CDR3: ASTSEGGLVEQF
V: TRBV29-1; size: many; D: .; J: TRBJ1-1; CDR3: SVSEGMNTEAF
V: TRBV10-3; size: many; D: TRBD2; J: TRBJ2-2; CDR3: AIRFSGGANTGELF
V: TRBV6-5; size: many; D: TRBD2; J: TRBJ2-7; CDR3: ASTTIAGVVNEQY
V: TRBV15; size: many; D: TRBD1; J: TRBJ2-7; CDR3: ATSSRGLGYEQY
V: TRBV12-3/TRBV12-4; size: many; D: .; J: TRBJ2-7; CDR3: ASSWGLSAREQY
V: TRBV5-1; size: many; D: .; J: TRBJ2-5; CDR3: ASSLGQLQETQY
V: TRBV6-5; size: many; D: .; J: TRBJ2-1; CDR3: ASSYSGGFNEQF
V: TRBV20-1; size: many; D: TRBD2; J: TRBJ2-1; CDR3: SATSGSVDEQF
V: TRBV4-2; size: many; D: .; J: TRBJ2-5; CDR3: ASSPWGSVGTQY
V: TRBV12-3/TRBV12-4; size: many; D: TRBD2; J: TRBJ2-1; CDR3: ASNLLAGLYNEQF
V: TRBV30; size: many; D: .; J: TRBJ1-6; CDR3: AWTRESLYSPLH
V: TRBV11-2; size: many; D: .; J: TRBJ2-1; CDR3: ASSFWGLNNEQF
V: TRBV29-1; size: .; D: TRBD2; J: TRBJ2-1; CDR3: SLGLAGTNEQF
V: TRBV12-3/TRBV12-4; size: many; D: .; J: TRBJ2-7; CDR3: ASSFSVHEQY
V: TRBV19; size: many; D: .; J: TRBJ2-7; CDR3: ASSIKGSSYEQY
V: TRBV27; size: many; D: .; J: TRBJ2-1; CDR3: ASSRWVYNEQF
V: TRBV12-3/TRBV12-4; size: many; D: TRBD1; J: TRBJ1-5; CDR3: ASSLTGNNQPQH
V: TRBV12-3/TRBV12-4; size: many; D: .; J: TRBJ2-7; CDR3: ASSFGGWQDEQY
V: TRBV5-4; size: many; D: .; J: TRBJ2-2; CDR3: ASSFGGGANRYLTGELF
V: TRBV10-3; size: many; D: TRBD1; J: TRBJ2-7; CDR3: AISETMGQVIYEQY
V: TRBV7-9; size: many; D: TRBD2; J: TRBJ2-1; CDR3: ASSFAGGPYNEQF
V: TRBV7-9; size: many; D: TRBD2; J: TRBJ2-1; CDR3: ASSLETSGRDEQF
V: TRBV2; size: many; D: .; J: TRBJ1-1; CDR3: ASSEGVNTEAF
V: TRBV7-9; size: many; D: .; J: TRBJ2-5; CDR3: ASSLGQETQY
V: TRBV27; size: many; D: TRBD2; J: TRBJ2-5; CDR3: ASRGGAETQY